The rows below give T cell receptor beta chains drawn from one sample of a study of blood T cell repertoires in COVID-19. The protocol was immunoSEQ multiplex PCR, while the TCRdb copy is restricted to in-frame clones and leaves out a portion. The data hold about 260,000 clones, with about 87% observed a single time. Source material: peripheral blood. The receptor set was obtained from a woman between 35 and 50 years old who had recovered from COVID-19. Each CDR3 is given with its conserved first and last residue. Each record gives: V gene, D gene, clone size, J gene, CDR3 protein, CDR3 DNA. D genes are given only for firm matches. Only part of the rows carry a size: once, few, many, or a class if the clone is expanded.

V: TRBV4-2; D: TRBD2; size: -; J: TRBJ2-2; CDR3: CASSRGGNTGELFF; DNA: TGTGCCAGCTCCCGGGGGGGGAACACCGGGGAGCTGTTTTTT
V: TRBV18; D: -; size: -; J: TRBJ2-5; CDR3: CASSPPGPQETQYF; DNA: TGTGCCAGCTCACCACCGGGCCCCCAAGAGACCCAGTACTTC
V: TRBV5-6; D: -; size: -; J: TRBJ1-2; CDR3: CASSFRTSYYGYTF; DNA: TGTGCCAGCAGCTTCCGGACAAGTTACTATGGCTACACCTTC
V: TRBV4-2; D: TRBD2; size: -; J: TRBJ2-1; CDR3: CASSRGLAGWVKSDEQFF; DNA: TGTGCCAGCAGCCGCGGACTAGCGGGGTGGGTTAAATCGGATGAGCAGTTCTTC
V: TRBV6-1; D: -; size: -; J: TRBJ2-7; CDR3: CASSEAVTDQQYF; DNA: TGTGCCAGCAGTGAAGCCGTCACAGACCAGCAGTACTTC
V: TRBV13; D: -; size: -; J: TRBJ1-1; CDR3: CASSKMGRGSRIEAFF; DNA: TGTGCCAGCAGCAAGATGGGGCGGGGGTCTCGGATAGAAGCTTTCTTT
V: TRBV28; D: -; size: -; J: TRBJ1-6; CDR3: CASRPNDRLSSPLHF; DNA: TGTGCCAGCAGGCCTAATGACAGGTTGTCTTCACCCCTCCACTTT
V: TRBV5-4; D: TRBD1; size: -; J: TRBJ2-1; CDR3: CASSLSGGRTGRIEEQFF; DNA: TGTGCCAGCAGCTTATCAGGCGGACGGACAGGTCGGATCGAGGAGCAGTTCTTC
V: TRBV19; D: -; size: -; J: TRBJ1-1; CDR3: CASSISRGNTEAFF; DNA: TGTGCCAGTAGTATTTCCAGGGGGAACACTGAAGCTTTCTTT
V: TRBV5-1; D: TRBD2; size: many; J: TRBJ2-2; CDR3: CASSLAGGGPNTGELFF; DNA: TGCGCCAGCAGCTTGGCGGGCGGGGGGCCGAACACCGGGGAGCTGTTTTTT
V: TRBV10-1; D: -; size: -; J: TRBJ2-7; CDR3: CASSEGGSRYEQYF; DNA: TGCGCCAGCAGTGAGGGAGGGAGCCGCTACGAGCAGTACTTC
V: TRBV5-4; D: -; size: -; J: TRBJ1-2; CDR3: CASSLTRWDWTGYGYTF; DNA: TGTGCCAGCAGCTTGACTCGATGGGACTGGACTGGCTATGGCTACACCTTC
V: TRBV2; D: TRBD1; size: -; J: TRBJ1-4; CDR3: CASSGTAGQNEKLFF; DNA: TGTGCCAGCAGCGGGACCGCGGGACAGAATGAAAAACTGTTTTTT
V: TRBV27; D: -; size: -; J: TRBJ1-6; CDR3: CASSYDRSNSPLHF; DNA: TGTGCCAGCAGCTATGACAGATCTAATTCACCCCTCCACTTT
V: TRBV7-9; D: -; size: -; J: TRBJ1-1; CDR3: CASSLMGANTEAFF; DNA: TGTGCCAGCAGCCTGATGGGGGCGAACACTGAAGCTTTCTTT
V: TRBV7-9; D: TRBD2; size: -; J: TRBJ2-1; CDR3: CASSLARRGGYNEQFF; DNA: TGTGCCAGCAGCTTAGCGCGGCGGGGGGGATACAATGAGCAGTTCTTC
V: TRBV7-3; D: -; size: -; J: TRBJ2-1; CDR3: CASSRGNEAPGNEQFF; DNA: TGTGCCAGCAGCCGAGGCAACGAGGCGCCGGGAAATGAGCAGTTCTTC
V: TRBV6-4; D: -; size: -; J: TRBJ2-1; CDR3: CASSQTEYNEQFF; DNA: TGTGCCAGCAGTCAGACAGAATACAATGAGCAGTTCTTC
V: TRBV5-1; D: TRBD1; size: once; J: TRBJ2-5; CDR3: CASSLMTGAEETQYF; DNA: TGCGCCAGCAGCTTAATGACAGGGGCTGAAGAGACCCAGTACTTC
V: TRBV7-9; D: -; size: once; J: TRBJ2-6; CDR3: CASSSGTGANVLTF; DNA: TGTGCCAGCAGCTCAGGGACTGGGGCCAACGTCCTGACTTTC
V: TRBV9; D: TRBD2; size: -; J: TRBJ2-1; CDR3: CASSFIPGGPSYNEQFF; DNA: TGTGCCAGCAGCTTTATCCCGGGGGGGCCCTCCTACAATGAGCAGTTCTTC
V: TRBV15; D: TRBD1; size: -; J: TRBJ1-6; CDR3: CATSSRDSSNSPLHF; DNA: TGTGCCACCAGCAGCCGGGACAGTAGTAATTCACCCCTCCACTTT
V: TRBV27; D: -; size: few; J: TRBJ1-5; CDR3: CASSSLPRVQPQHF; DNA: TGTGCCAGCAGTTCACTCCCCAGGGTTCAGCCCCAGCATTTT
V: TRBV2; D: -; size: -; J: TRBJ1-2; CDR3: CASSPWADYGYTF; DNA: TGTGCCAGCAGTCCATGGGCAGATTATGGCTACACCTTC
V: TRBV2; D: -; size: -; J: TRBJ1-1; CDR3: CASRRGGRVMNTEAFF; DNA: TGTGCCAGCAGGAGGGGGGGCAGGGTTATGAACACTGAAGCTTTCTTT
V: TRBV5-4; D: -; size: once; J: TRBJ1-1; CDR3: CASSERGGMNTEAFF; DNA: TGTGCCAGCAGCGAGAGGGGCGGGATGAACACTGAAGCTTTCTTT
V: TRBV6-2/TRBV6-3; D: -; size: -; J: TRBJ2-7; CDR3: CASSWRQYEQYF; DNA: TGTGCCAGCAGTTGGAGACAGTACGAGCAGTACTTC
V: TRBV13; D: -; size: -; J: TRBJ1-6; CDR3: CASSLGSDSYNSPLHF; DNA: TGTGCCAGCAGCTTAGGCAGCGACTCCTATAATTCACCCCTCCACTTT
V: TRBV7-9; D: -; size: -; J: TRBJ1-5; CDR3: CASSLGEDSYSNQPQHF; DNA: TGTGCCAGCAGCTTAGGGGAAGACAGTTATAGCAATCAGCCCCAGCATTTT
V: TRBV5-1; D: -; size: few; J: TRBJ1-1; CDR3: CASSFMGGNTEAFF; DNA: TGCGCCAGCAGCTTCATGGGGGGGAACACTGAAGCTTTCTTT
V: TRBV13; D: -; size: once; J: TRBJ1-1; CDR3: CASSLAFF; DNA: TGTGCCAGCAGCCTAGCTTTCTTT
V: TRBV7-2; D: -; size: -; J: TRBJ2-7; CDR3: CASSLGTGDEQYF; DNA: TGTGCCAGCAGCTTAGGAACGGGAGACGAGCAGTACTTC
V: TRBV7-2; D: -; size: -; J: TRBJ2-1; CDR3: CASSLTRLSSYNEQFF; DNA: TGTGCCAGCAGCTTAACCCGGTTAAGCTCCTACAATGAGCAGTTCTTC
V: TRBV3-1/TRBV3-2; D: -; size: -; J: TRBJ1-1; CDR3: CASSQGNPGTEAFF; DNA: TGTGCCAGCAGCCAAGGAAATCCGGGGACTGAAGCTTTCTTT
V: TRBV9; D: TRBD1; size: -; J: TRBJ1-6; CDR3: CASSVDPRTGQLNSPLHF; DNA: TGTGCCAGCAGCGTAGACCCGAGGACAGGACAGCTTAATTCACCCCTCCACTTT
V: TRBV7-3; D: -; size: -; J: TRBJ2-2; CDR3: CASSRLGGPNTGELFF; DNA: TGTGCCAGCAGCCGCCTGGGGGGTCCGAACACCGGGGAGCTGTTTTTT
V: TRBV2; D: -; size: few; J: TRBJ1-1; CDR3: CASSEPQGFVAFF; DNA: TGTGCCAGCAGTGAGCCCCAGGGGTTCGTAGCTTTCTTT
V: TRBV7-6; D: -; size: -; J: TRBJ2-5; CDR3: CASSRPGETQYF; DNA: TGTGCCAGCAGCCGACCCGGGGAGACCCAGTACTTC
V: TRBV6-5; D: -; size: -; J: TRBJ1-1; CDR3: CASSSPVPGNTEAFF; DNA: TGTGCCAGCAGTTCTCCGGTGCCCGGGAACACTGAAGCTTTCTTT
V: TRBV5-1; D: -; size: -; J: TRBJ2-2; CDR3: CASSWGVTGELFF; DNA: TGCGCCAGCAGCTGGGGGGTCACCGGGGAGCTGTTTTTT
V: TRBV6-2/TRBV6-3; D: TRBD1; size: -; J: TRBJ2-3; CDR3: CASSHRTAGGTDTQYF; DNA: TGTGCCAGCAGTCACCGGACTGCAGGGGGTACAGATACGCAGTATTTT
V: TRBV6-5; D: TRBD1; size: -; J: TRBJ2-1; CDR3: CASSWTGGDYNEQFF; DNA: TGTGCCAGCAGTTGGACAGGGGGCGACTACAATGAGCAGTTCTTC
V: TRBV6-5; D: -; size: -; J: TRBJ2-7; CDR3: CASSYVDSSYEQYF; DNA: TGTGCCAGCAGTTACGTTGACAGTTCCTACGAGCAGTACTTC
V: TRBV19; D: -; size: -; J: TRBJ1-1; CDR3: CASSIGKNTEAFF; DNA: TGTGCCAGTAGTATCGGGAAGAACACTGAAGCTTTCTTT
V: TRBV29-1; D: TRBD1; size: few; J: TRBJ2-3; CDR3: CSVDDRGSDTQYF; DNA: TGCAGCGTTGACGACAGGGGGTCGGATACGCAGTATTTT
V: TRBV27; D: -; size: -; J: TRBJ1-1; CDR3: CASSLGGTLYGAFF; DNA: TGTGCCAGCAGTTTAGGAGGGACGCTATACGGGGCTTTCTTT
V: TRBV6-5; D: -; size: -; J: TRBJ1-1; CDR3: CASASGGEAFF; DNA: TGTGCCAGCGCCTCCGGGGGAGAAGCTTTCTTT
V: TRBV11-3; D: -; size: -; J: TRBJ2-5; CDR3: CASSLGGFQETQYF; DNA: TGTGCCAGCAGCTTAGGAGGTTTCCAAGAGACCCAGTACTTC
V: TRBV5-1; D: TRBD1; size: -; J: TRBJ1-2; CDR3: CASSLQGDSIGYTF; DNA: TGCGCCAGCAGCTTGCAAGGGGACAGTATTGGCTACACCTTC
V: TRBV11-3; D: -; size: few; J: TRBJ1-1; CDR3: CASSLGVGRGAFF; DNA: TGTGCCAGCAGCTTAGGTGTGGGGAGGGGGGCTTTCTTT
V: TRBV29-1; D: TRBD2; size: -; J: TRBJ2-3; CDR3: CSVARAGAFGDTQYF; DNA: TGCAGCGTTGCTCGAGCGGGGGCCTTCGGGGATACGCAGTATTTT
V: TRBV5-5; D: -; size: -; J: TRBJ2-5; CDR3: CASSTTGWETQYF; DNA: TGTGCCAGCAGCACAACAGGCTGGGAGACCCAGTACTTC
V: TRBV10-3; D: TRBD2; size: -; J: TRBJ2-3; CDR3: CASSGGASTDTQYF; DNA: TGTGCCAGTAGCGGGGGAGCGAGCACAGATACGCAGTATTTT
V: TRBV7-8; D: -; size: -; J: TRBJ1-2; CDR3: CASSFEKGYGYTF; DNA: TGTGCCAGCAGCTTTGAAAAGGGGTATGGCTACACCTTC
V: TRBV12-5; D: -; size: -; J: TRBJ1-5; CDR3: CASGLDPPGHQPQHF; DNA: TGTGCTAGTGGTTTGGACCCCCCAGGGCATCAGCCCCAGCATTTT